This T cell receptor (beta chain) was profiled in a study of OX40 agonist ivuxolimab in advanced cancers. Study context: Of mixed ages from about 20 to 90 and averaging approximately 60 years, the group was about 80% male. Participants could have had prior anti-PD-1, anti-PD-L1 or anti-CTLA-4 therapy, and around 43% had some.

A history of autoimmune disease or systemic immunosuppression excluded patients. Collection of blood occurred at baseline, at cycle 4 day 1, and at cycle 7 day 1. The CDR3 has 17 amino acids. Germline values: CDR1 GTSNPN, CDR2 SVGIG (reference sequence). The V and J ends lost 2 bases and 3 bases respectively, with 22 bases between them. Libraries were prepared by immunoSEQ multiplex PCR; TCRdb keeps only in-frame clonotypes and omits some of them. The profile shows tens of thousands of clones, approximately 86% of them singletons. The sequences come from CD4+ or CD8+ T cells sorted from blood, collected in a trial of the OX40 agonist ivuxolimab. The TCR was taken from an adult with an advanced solid tumor such as melanoma, head and neck, liver or kidney cancer. The chain carries TRBV30 and TRBJ1-2; D gene ambiguous. Here the CDR3 DNA reads TGTGCCTGGAGTCCTAGTGCCGTACTCCACTACTACTATGGCTACACCTTC. Its protein product is CAWSPSAVLHYYYGYTF. Looking up the rest from reference TRBV30 and TRBJ1-2 gives the full variable domain: SQTIHQWPATLVQPVGSPLSLECTVEGTSNPNLYWYRQAAGRGLQLLFYSVGIGQISSEVPQNLSASRPQDRQFILSSKKLLLSDSGFYLCAWSPSAVLHYYYGYTFGSGTRLTVV.